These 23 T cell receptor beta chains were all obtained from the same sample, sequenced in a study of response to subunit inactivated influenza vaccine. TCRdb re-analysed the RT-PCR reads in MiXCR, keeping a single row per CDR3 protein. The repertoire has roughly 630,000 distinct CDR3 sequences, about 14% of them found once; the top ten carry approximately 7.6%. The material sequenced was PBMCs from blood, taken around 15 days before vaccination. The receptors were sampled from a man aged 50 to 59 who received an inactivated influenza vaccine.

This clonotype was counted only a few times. CDR3 sequence reads: CASSSEARATTDTQYF. CDR3 DNA sequence: TGTGCCAGCAGCTCGGAGGCCAGGGCGACCACAGATACGCAGTATTTT. V is TRBV4-2 and J is TRBJ2-3; D assignment may be TRBD1 or TRBD2 (5 bases each). The V end was cut by 5 bases, the J end by 2 bases, with 17 bases between. The CDR3 extends over 16 amino acids. Germline V gene data show CDR1 as LGHNA and CDR2 as YNFKEQ.

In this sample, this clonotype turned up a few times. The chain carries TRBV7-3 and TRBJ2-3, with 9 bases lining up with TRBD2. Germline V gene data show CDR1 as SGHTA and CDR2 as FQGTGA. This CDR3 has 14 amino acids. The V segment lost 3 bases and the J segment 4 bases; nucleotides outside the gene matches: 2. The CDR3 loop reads CASSFSGRSDTQYF. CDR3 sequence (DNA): TGTGCCAGCAGCTTTAGCGGGAGATCAGATACGCAGTATTTT. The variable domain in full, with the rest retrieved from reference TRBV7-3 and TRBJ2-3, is GAGVSQTPSNKVTEKGKYVELRCDPISGHTALYWYRQSLGQGPEFLIYFQGTGAADDSGLPNDRFFAVRPEGSVSTLKIQRTERGDSAVYLCASSFSGRSDTQYFGPGTRLTVL.

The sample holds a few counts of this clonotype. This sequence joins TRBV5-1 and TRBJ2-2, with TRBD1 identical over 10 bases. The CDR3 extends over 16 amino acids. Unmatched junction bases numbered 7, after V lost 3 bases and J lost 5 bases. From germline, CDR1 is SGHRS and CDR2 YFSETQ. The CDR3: CASSSAGQGVTGELFF. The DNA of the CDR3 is TGCGCCAGCAGCTCAGCCGGACAGGGGGTAACCGGGGAGCTGTTTTTT.

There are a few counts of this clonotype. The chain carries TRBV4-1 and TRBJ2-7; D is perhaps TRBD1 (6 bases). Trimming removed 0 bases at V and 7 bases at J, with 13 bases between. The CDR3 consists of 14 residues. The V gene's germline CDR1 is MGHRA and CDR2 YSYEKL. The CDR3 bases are TGCGCCAGCAGCCAAGATTATGGGGGCTTGGAGCAGTACTTC. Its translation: CASSQDYGGLEQYF.

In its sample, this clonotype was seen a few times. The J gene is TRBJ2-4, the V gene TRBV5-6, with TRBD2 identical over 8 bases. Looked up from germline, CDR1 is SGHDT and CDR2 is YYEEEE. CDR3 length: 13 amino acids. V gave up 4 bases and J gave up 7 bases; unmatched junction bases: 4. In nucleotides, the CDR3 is TGTGCCAGCAGCCCAGCGGGGGCCAACATTCAGTACTTC. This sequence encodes CASSPAGANIQYF.

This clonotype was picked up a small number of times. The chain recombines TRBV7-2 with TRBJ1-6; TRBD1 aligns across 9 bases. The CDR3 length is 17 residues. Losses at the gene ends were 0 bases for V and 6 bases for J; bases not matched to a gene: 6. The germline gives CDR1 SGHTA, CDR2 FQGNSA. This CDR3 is CASSLAGTGTGNSPLHF. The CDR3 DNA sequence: TGTGCCAGCAGCTTAGCGGGGACAGGGACCGGTAATTCACCCCTCCACTTT.

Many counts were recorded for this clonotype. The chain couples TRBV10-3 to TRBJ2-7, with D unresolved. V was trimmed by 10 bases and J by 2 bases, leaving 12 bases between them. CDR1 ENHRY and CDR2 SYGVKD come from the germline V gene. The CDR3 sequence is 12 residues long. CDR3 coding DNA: TGTGCCACCGAAAATGGGACCTACGAGCAGTACTTC. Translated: CATENGTYEQYF.

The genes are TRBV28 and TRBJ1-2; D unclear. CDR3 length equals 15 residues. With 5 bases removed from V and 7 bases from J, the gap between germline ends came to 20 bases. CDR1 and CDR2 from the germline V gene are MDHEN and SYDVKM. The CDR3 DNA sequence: TGTGCCAGCAGTCCCGTGAGCCTCGAGGGTGGTGGCTACACCTTC. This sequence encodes CASSPVSLEGGGYTF.

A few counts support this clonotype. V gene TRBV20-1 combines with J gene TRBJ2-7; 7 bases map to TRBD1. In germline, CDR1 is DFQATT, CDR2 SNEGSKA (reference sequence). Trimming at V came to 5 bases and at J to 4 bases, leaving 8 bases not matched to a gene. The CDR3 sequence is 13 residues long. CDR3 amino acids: CSAPRQGRYEQYF. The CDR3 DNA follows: TGCAGTGCTCCCCGACAGGGTCGGTACGAGCAGTACTTC.

The CDR3, as DNA: TGTGCCAGCAGCAAAATGAGTAGCGTCTACGAGCAGTACTTC. It translates to CASSKMSSVYEQYF. The chain is built from TRBV21-1 and TRBJ2-7; the table's D call TRBD2 went unverified against the DNA. TRBV21-1 is noted as a pseudogene. The length of the CDR3 is 14 residues.

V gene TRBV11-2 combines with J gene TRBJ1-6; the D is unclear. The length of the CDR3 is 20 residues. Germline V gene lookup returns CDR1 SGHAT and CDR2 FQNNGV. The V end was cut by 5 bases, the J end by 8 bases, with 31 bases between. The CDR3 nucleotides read TGTGCCAGCAGCCCCCAAACCCTCCTTGCAGGAACCCCGGTGGATTCACCCCTCCACTTT. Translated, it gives CASSPQTLLAGTPVDSPLHF.

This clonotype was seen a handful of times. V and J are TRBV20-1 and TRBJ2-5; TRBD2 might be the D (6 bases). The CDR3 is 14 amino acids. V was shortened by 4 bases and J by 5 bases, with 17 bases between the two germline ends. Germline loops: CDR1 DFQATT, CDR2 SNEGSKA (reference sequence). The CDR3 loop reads CSATGRTSGETQYF. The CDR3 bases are TGCAGTGCTACCGGACGTACGAGCGGGGAGACCCAGTACTTC.

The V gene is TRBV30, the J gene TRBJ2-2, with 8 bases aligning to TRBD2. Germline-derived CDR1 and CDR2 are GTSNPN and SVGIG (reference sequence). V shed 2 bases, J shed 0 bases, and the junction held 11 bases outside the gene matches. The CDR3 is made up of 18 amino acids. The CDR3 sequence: CAWSRVRVAGTNTGELFF. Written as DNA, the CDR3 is TGTGCCTGGAGTCGGGTTCGCGTAGCGGGAACGAACACCGGGGAGCTGTTTTTT. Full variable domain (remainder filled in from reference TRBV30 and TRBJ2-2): SQTIHQWPATLVQPVGSPLSLECTVEGTSNPNLYWYRQAAGRGLQLLFYSVGIGQISSEVPQNLSASRPQDRQFILSSKKLLLSDSGFYLCAWSRVRVAGTNTGELFFGEGSRLTVL.

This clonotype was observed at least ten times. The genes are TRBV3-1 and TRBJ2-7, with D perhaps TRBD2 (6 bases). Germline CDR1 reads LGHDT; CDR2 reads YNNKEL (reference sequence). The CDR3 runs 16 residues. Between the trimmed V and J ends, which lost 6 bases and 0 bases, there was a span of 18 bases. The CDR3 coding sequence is TGTGCCAGCAGTCCCCGGGGGAGTCCTACCTCCTACGAGCAGTACTTC. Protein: CASSPRGSPTSYEQYF.

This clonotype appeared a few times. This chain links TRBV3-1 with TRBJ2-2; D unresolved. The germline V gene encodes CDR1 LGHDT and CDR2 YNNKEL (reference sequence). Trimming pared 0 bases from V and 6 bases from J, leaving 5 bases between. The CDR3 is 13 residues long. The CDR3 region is CASSQDAPGELFF. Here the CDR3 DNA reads TGTGCCAGCAGCCAAGACGCGCCCGGGGAGCTGTTTTTT.

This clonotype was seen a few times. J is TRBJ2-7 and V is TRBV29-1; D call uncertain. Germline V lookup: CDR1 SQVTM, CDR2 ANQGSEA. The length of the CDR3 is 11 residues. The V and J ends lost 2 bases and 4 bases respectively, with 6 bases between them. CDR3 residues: CSVEMGYEQYF. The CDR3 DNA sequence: TGCAGCGTTGAAATGGGGTACGAGCAGTACTTC.

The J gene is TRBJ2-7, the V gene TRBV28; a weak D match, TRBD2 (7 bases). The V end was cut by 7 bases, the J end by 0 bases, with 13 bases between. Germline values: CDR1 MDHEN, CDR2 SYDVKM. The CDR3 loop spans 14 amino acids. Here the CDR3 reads CASNSGDISYEQYF. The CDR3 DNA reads TGTGCCAGCAACAGCGGGGACATCTCCTACGAGCAGTACTTC.

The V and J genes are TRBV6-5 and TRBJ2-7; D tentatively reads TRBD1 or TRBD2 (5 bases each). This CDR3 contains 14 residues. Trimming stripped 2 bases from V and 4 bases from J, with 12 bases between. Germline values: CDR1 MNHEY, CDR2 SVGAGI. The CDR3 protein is CASSYLAGRYEQYF. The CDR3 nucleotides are TGTGCCAGCAGTTACCTAGCAGGGAGATACGAGCAGTACTTC.

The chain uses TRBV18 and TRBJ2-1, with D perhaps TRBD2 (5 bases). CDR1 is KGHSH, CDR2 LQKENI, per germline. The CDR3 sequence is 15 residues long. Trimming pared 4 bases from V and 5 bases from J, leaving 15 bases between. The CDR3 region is CASSRGQSGNNEQFF. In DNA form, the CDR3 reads TGTGCCAGCTCACGAGGGCAATCCGGTAACAATGAGCAGTTCTTC.

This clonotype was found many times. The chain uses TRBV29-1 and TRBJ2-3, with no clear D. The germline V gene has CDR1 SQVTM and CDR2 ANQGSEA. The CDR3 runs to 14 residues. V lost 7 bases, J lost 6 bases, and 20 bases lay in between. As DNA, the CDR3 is TGCAGCGGCAGATCCGGGCCTAGTAGGGATACGCAGTATTTT. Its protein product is CSGRSGPSRDTQYF.

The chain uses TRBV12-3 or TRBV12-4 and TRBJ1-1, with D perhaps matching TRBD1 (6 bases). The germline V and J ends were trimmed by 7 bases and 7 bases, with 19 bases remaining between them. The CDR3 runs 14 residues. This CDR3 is CASNRAQGSDEAFF. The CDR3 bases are TGTGCCAGCAACAGGGCCCAGGGGTCCGATGAAGCTTTCTTT.

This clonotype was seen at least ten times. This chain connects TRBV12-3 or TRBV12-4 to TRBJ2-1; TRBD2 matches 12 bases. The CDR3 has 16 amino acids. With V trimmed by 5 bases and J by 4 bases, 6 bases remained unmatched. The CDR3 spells CASSPRGLAGYNEQFF. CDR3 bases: TGTGCCAGCAGTCCAAGAGGACTAGCGGGGTACAATGAGCAGTTCTTC.

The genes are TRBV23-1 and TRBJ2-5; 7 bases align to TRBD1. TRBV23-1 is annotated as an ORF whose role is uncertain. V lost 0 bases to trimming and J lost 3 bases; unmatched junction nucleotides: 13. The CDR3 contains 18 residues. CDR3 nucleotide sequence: TGCGCCAGCAGTCAATCGACTGCTAAGGACAGGTCTGAAGAGACCCAGTACTTC. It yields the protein CASSQSTAKDRSEETQYF.